One sample yielded the 28 T cell receptor beta chains listed below, sequenced in a study of blood T cells in healthy people across ages. Primed by a sample-barcoded 5' primer and a J-beta primer mix, a second PCR proceeded for 7 to 11 cycles. Each CDR3 protein is one row after TCRdb ran MiXCR on the 5' RACE reads. The data hold 800,000 to 950,000 distinct CDR3 sequences, with about 28% observed a single time. These data were likewise used in another study, on T cells of mothers and their children.

Sequenced sample: blood. The source is a woman between 35 and 50 years old in good health.

The chain couples TRBV19 to TRBJ2-6; D remains ambiguous. Per germline, CDR1 LNHDA and CDR2 SQIVND (reference sequence). The CDR3 is made up of 15 amino acids. With 6 bases removed from V and 0 bases from J, the gap between germline ends came to 9 bases. In nucleotides, the CDR3 is TGTGCCAGTAGGATCCTGTCCTCTGGGGCCAACGTCCTGACTTTC. It encodes CASRILSSGANVLTF. The whole variable domain, remainder taken from reference TRBV19 and TRBJ2-6, is DGGITQSPKYLFRKEGQNVTLSCEQNLNHDAMYWYRQDPGQGLRLIYYSQIVNDFQKGDIAEGYSVSREKKESFPLTVTSAQKNPTAFYLCASRILSSGANVLTFGAGSRLTVL.

This clonotype was counted a few times. The chain recombines TRBV15 with TRBJ1-5; D gene unclear. V lost 0 bases and J 4 bases, leaving 10 bases between the germline ends. There are 15 residues in the CDR3. CDR1 LNHNV and CDR2 YYDKDF come from the germline V gene (reference sequence). The CDR3 sequence is CATSRDRAGNQPQHF. In nucleotides, the CDR3 is TGTGCCACCAGCAGAGATCGGGCGGGGAATCAGCCCCAGCATTTT.

This clonotype appeared a single time. A much larger clone sits a single nucleotide away, making a read error possible. This sequence joins TRBV27 and TRBJ2-1; D ambiguous. The germline V and J ends were trimmed by 6 bases and 9 bases, with 15 bases remaining between them. The germline gives CDR1 MNHEY, CDR2 SMNVEV (reference sequence). There are 13 residues in the CDR3. CDR3 sequence reads: CASRLNSYGEQFF. The CDR3 bases are TGTGCCAGCAGGTTGAACAGCTACGGTGAGCAGTTCTTC.

The chain has TRBV7-2 and TRBJ2-3; D is perhaps TRBD1 or TRBD2 (5 bases each). CDR3 size: 17 residues. V gave up 0 bases and J gave up 2 bases, with 15 bases separating them. Germline lookup yields CDR1 SGHTA and CDR2 FQGNSA. The CDR3 loop is CASSLAGVGTYTDTQYF. CDR3 bases: TGTGCCAGCAGCTTAGCCGGGGTCGGGACGTACACAGATACGCAGTATTTT.

Concerning this clonotype itself: A junction boundary mismatches the germline segment, possibly from a read error. The rearrangement uses TRBV3-1 and TRBJ2-7; possibly TRBD2 for D (6 bases). CDR3 length: 12 amino acids. Germline-derived CDR1 and CDR2 are LGHDT and YNNKEL (reference sequence). The CDR3 loop is CACSQEGYEQYF. In nucleotides, the CDR3 is TGTGCCTGCAGCCAGGAGGGCTACGAGCAGTACTTC.

This clonotype was detected only a few times. The chain links TRBV18 to TRBJ2-7, with 9 bases that match TRBD2. Germline CDR1 is KGHSH and CDR2 is LQKENI. There are 12 residues in the CDR3. With 6 bases clipped from V and 5 bases from J, the junction kept 2 bases outside the gene matches. DNA for the CDR3: TGTGCCAGCTCGTCTAGCGGGGACGAGCAGTACTTC. This gives the protein CASSSSGDEQYF. Using reference TRBV18 and TRBJ2-7 for the parts outside the CDR3, the full variable domain is NAGVMQNPRHLVRRRGQEARLRCSPMKGHSHVYWYRQLPEEGLKFMVYLQKENIIDESGMPKERFSAEFPKEGPSILRIQQVVRGDSAAYFCASSSSGDEQYFGPGTRLTVT.

In this sample, this clonotype turned up many times. Relative to the germline gene, one junction end is altered; a read error may explain this. J is TRBJ1-1 and V is TRBV5-1; 9 nucleotides line up with TRBD1. Per germline, CDR1 SGHRS and CDR2 YFSETQ. The CDR3 covers 12 residues. CDR3 DNA: TGTGCCAGCAGCTACGGACAGGGGGAAGCTTTCTTT. Residues: CASSYGQGEAFF.

The J gene is TRBJ2-5, the V gene TRBV4-1; possible D gene TRBD1, 7 bases. V dropped 1 base and J dropped 5 bases, with 20 bases sitting between them. The CDR3 totals 17 residues. CDR1 is MGHRA, CDR2 YSYEKL, per germline. This CDR3 reads CASSQVGRGGTRETQYF. CDR3 DNA: TGCGCCAGCAGCCAAGTCGGGAGAGGGGGCACTCGGGAGACCCAGTACTTC.

The sample holds many counts of this clonotype. The rearrangement links TRBV10-3 to TRBJ1-2, with 7 bases fitting TRBD1. V trimming: 3 bases; J trimming: 3 bases; junction bases outside the gene matches: 7. The CDR3 extends over 15 amino acids. Germline V gene sequence: CDR1 ENHRY, CDR2 SYGVKD. Here the CDR3 reads CAISDPGQTHYGYTF. The CDR3 coding sequence is TGTGCCATCAGTGACCCGGGACAGACCCACTATGGCTACACCTTC.

CDR3 sequence: CASSPRILPNTGELFF. CDR3 coding DNA: TGTGCCAGCAGTCCCCGGATCCTTCCGAACACCGGGGAGCTGTTTTTT. This chain links TRBV12-3 or TRBV12-4 with TRBJ2-2; D is unclear. The CDR3 runs 16 residues. Trimming took 5 bases from V and 0 from J, leaving 13 bases between them.

The sample holds a few counts of this clonotype. The rearrangement links TRBV7-3 to TRBJ1-2; TRBD1 matches 11 bases. Germline lookup yields CDR1 SGHTA and CDR2 FQGTGA. The trim removed 5 bases at V and 7 bases at J, leaving 6 bases unmatched. The CDR3 extends over 14 amino acids. The chain's CDR3 is CASSAGQGALGYTF. The CDR3 DNA is TGTGCCAGCAGCGCTGGACAGGGGGCTCTTGGCTACACCTTC.

The sample holds a few counts of this clonotype. The genes are TRBV5-6 and TRBJ2-1; 12 nucleotides match TRBD1. This CDR3 is built from 16 residues. Germline-derived CDR1 and CDR2 are SGHDT and YYEEEE. The junction had 9 bases not matched to a gene; V was cut back by 2 bases and J by 9 bases. The CDR3 DNA reads TGTGCCAGCAGCTTTCGCCGGGACAGGGGGCTTAGTGAGCAGTTCTTC. Protein product: CASSFRRDRGLSEQFF. The entire variable domain, with the rest obtained from reference TRBV5-6 and TRBJ2-1, is as follows: DAGVTQSPTHLIKTRGQQVTLRCSPKSGHDTVSWYQQALGQGPQFIFQYYEEEERQRGNFPDRFSGHQFPNYSSELNVNALLLGDSALYLCASSFRRDRGLSEQFFGPGTRLTVL.

This clonotype has just a few counts. V usage is TRBV27 and J usage is TRBJ2-1; 11 nucleotides match TRBD1. The junction had 9 bases not matched to a gene; V was cut back by 7 bases and J by 7 bases. Germline assignment: CDR1 MNHEY and CDR2 SMNVEV (reference sequence). The CDR3 extends over 15 amino acids. The CDR3 sequence is CASIPDRGRRNEQFF. The CDR3 DNA reads TGTGCCAGCATCCCGGACAGGGGGCGCAGGAATGAGCAGTTCTTC.

CDR3 sequence reads: CASIPQGGPKEAQYF. CDR3 nucleotides: TGTGCCAGCATCCCACAGGGGGGGCCGAAAGAGGCCCAGTACTTC. This chain connects TRBV7-2 to TRBJ2-7; maybe TRBD1 (8 bases). V was shortened by 7 bases and J by 10 bases, with 26 bases between the two germline ends. In germline, CDR1 is SGHTA, CDR2 FQGNSA. This CDR3 has 15 amino acids.

The chain joins TRBV7-8 to TRBJ2-3, with 9 bases that match TRBD2. Germline V gene data show CDR1 as SGHVS and CDR2 as FQNEAQ. V lost 7 bases and J lost 4; bases outside the gene matches: 21. The CDR3 contains 19 residues. The CDR3 nucleotides are TGTGCCAGCAACCCTATCCATGGGCTGGCGGGGGGGCCATCAGATACGCAGTATTTT. Its protein product is CASNPIHGLAGGPSDTQYF. The full variable domain, its missing parts supplied by reference TRBV7-8 and TRBJ2-3, is GAGVSQSPRYKVAKRGQDVALRCDPISGHVSLFWYQQALGQGPEFLTYFQNEAQLDKSGLPSDRFFAERPEGSVSTLKIQRTQQEDSAVYLCASNPIHGLAGGPSDTQYFGPGTRLTVL.

In its sample, this clonotype was seen many times. The chain carries TRBV28 and TRBJ1-2; the match to TRBD1 covers 7 bases. The CDR3 has 13 residues. Losses at the gene ends were 5 bases for V and 4 bases for J; bases not matched to a gene: 4. Germline values: CDR1 MDHEN, CDR2 SYDVKM. CDR3 in DNA: TGTGCCAGCAGTCTGACAGGGCTCTATGGCTACACCTTC. This sequence encodes CASSLTGLYGYTF.

This clonotype was counted ten times or more. The rearrangement joins TRBV20-1 to TRBJ2-6, with TRBD1 as a possible D gene (5 bases). Germline CDR1 and CDR2: DFQATT and SNEGSKA (reference sequence). The CDR3 runs to 16 residues. The CDR3 spells CSADPRGSTGANVLTF. The CDR3 DNA follows: TGCAGCGCCGACCCAAGGGGATCGACTGGGGCCAACGTCCTGACTTTC.

This clonotype was recorded many times. The chain uses TRBV12-3 or TRBV12-4 and TRBJ1-2, with 7 nucleotides matching TRBD1. This CDR3 is built from 13 residues. The V gene end was trimmed by 6 bases and the J gene end by 8 bases; junction bases not matched to a gene: 9. The CDR3 DNA is TGTGCCAGCAGCCTGACAGGGCATGGCGGCTACACCTTC. Amino acids: CASSLTGHGGYTF.

This chain uses TRBV12-3 or TRBV12-4 with TRBJ2-1; TRBD2 aligns across 13 bases. The DNA matches TRBJ2-7 better at its end, which makes the J call doubtful. The length of the CDR3 is 15 residues. The CDR3 loop reads CASSSGLAGVNEQYF. CDR3 coding DNA: TGTGCCAGCAGTTCTGGACTAGCGGGGGTGAATGAGCAGTACTTC.

This chain links TRBV7-2 with TRBJ1-1; weak D call: TRBD1 (5 bases). Looked up from germline, CDR1 is SGHTA and CDR2 is FQGNSA. The CDR3 runs to 16 residues. V was shortened by 3 bases and J by 1 base, with 15 bases between the two germline ends. The CDR3 sequence: CASSFRGGRTNTEAFF. The DNA of the CDR3 is TGTGCCAGCAGCTTTAGGGGCGGACGAACGAACACTGAAGCTTTCTTT.

This clonotype has just a few counts. The chain couples TRBV24-1 to TRBJ2-5; D gene ambiguous. Per germline, CDR1 KGHDR and CDR2 SFDVKD. Trimming removed 9 bases from V and 5 bases from J, with 12 bases in between. The CDR3 runs to 12 residues. CDR3 bases: TGTGCCACCGCCGGAGATCCGGAGACCCAGTACTTC. It specifies CATAGDPETQYF.

This clonotype was seen a few times. V and J are TRBV5-1 and TRBJ1-2; D is possibly TRBD1 (6 bases). The CDR3 is made up of 15 amino acids. With 4 bases removed from V and 7 bases from J, the gap between germline ends came to 20 bases. CDR1 SGHRS and CDR2 YFSETQ come from the germline V gene. CDR3 sequence: CASSPGADEVGGYTF. The CDR3 nucleotides read TGCGCCAGCAGCCCGGGGGCGGATGAGGTTGGTGGCTACACCTTC.

This rearrangement joins TRBV21-1 to TRBJ2-7; TRBD1 is the table's D call and was not checked against the DNA. TRBV21-1 counts as a pseudogene. The CDR3 contains 15 residues. The CDR3 bases are TGTGCCAGCAGCAAAGAAGGCGGGACCCATGGCGAGCAGTACTTC. Translating it yields CASSKEGGTHGEQYF.

About this clonotype: One base away lies a much larger clone, so this may be a sequencing read error. The chain recombines TRBV9 with TRBJ2-7, with 8 bases lining up with TRBD1. Germline lookup yields CDR1 SGDLS and CDR2 YYNGEE. The CDR3 sequence is 14 residues long. The CDR3 reads CASSARQGNYKQYF. Written as DNA, the CDR3 is TGTGCCAGCAGCGCGCGACAGGGGAACTACAAGCAGTACTTC. Using reference TRBV9 and TRBJ2-7 for the parts outside the CDR3, the full variable domain is DSGVTQTPKHLITATGQRVTLRCSPRSGDLSVYWYQQSLDQGLQFLIQYYNGEERAKGNILERFSAQQFPDLHSELNLSSLELGDSALYFCASSARQGNYKQYFGPGTRLTVT.

The chain has TRBV5-6 and TRBJ2-2; weak D call: TRBD1 (6 bases). Trimming took 2 bases from V and 4 from J, leaving 9 bases between them. From germline, CDR1 is SGHDT and CDR2 YYEEEE. The CDR3 is made up of 14 amino acids. The CDR3 DNA follows: TGTGCCAGCAGCTTTTGGGGGCTCACCGGGGAGCTGTTTTTT. This codes for CASSFWGLTGELFF.

This chain joins TRBV7-2 and TRBJ1-5; 7 positions agree with TRBD1. The CDR3 has 14 residues. V was pared by 5 bases and J by 4 bases, with 5 bases of the junction left unmatched. Germline lookup yields CDR1 SGHTA and CDR2 FQGNSA. This CDR3 is CASSQQQGNQPQHF. CDR3 coding DNA: TGTGCCAGCAGCCAGCAACAGGGGAATCAGCCCCAGCATTTT.

This clonotype has a count of ten or more. This chain joins TRBV5-1 and TRBJ2-5; 9 bases are shared with TRBD2. There are 16 residues in the CDR3. Trimming at V came to 0 bases and at J to 1 base, leaving 4 bases not matched to a gene. Germline V gene lookup returns CDR1 SGHRS and CDR2 YFSETQ. The DNA for the CDR3 is TGCGCCAGCAGCTTGGGAGCTAGCGGGGTCCAAGAGACCCAGTACTTC. This sequence encodes CASSLGASGVQETQYF.

This clonotype appeared many times. This chain links TRBV7-2 with TRBJ1-2, with D uncertain. The CDR3 runs to 16 residues. Trimming left V 5 bases short and J 1 base short, with 17 bases between. The germline gives CDR1 SGHTA, CDR2 FQGNSA. Here the CDR3 reads CASSPVSWLLNYGYTF. CDR3 in DNA: TGTGCCAGCAGCCCTGTAAGTTGGCTGCTTAACTATGGCTACACCTTC.